A selection of T cell receptor beta chains follows, all from one sample in a study of shared clonotypes between healthy human individuals. Libraries were prepared by immunoSEQ multiplex PCR; TCRdb keeps only in-frame clonotypes and omits some of them. Here the sample spans 2 million to 2.5 million clones, about 90% being singletons. The sample consisted of naive CD4+ T cells from PBMCs. Every receptor here comes from a young man in good health. Some clones in this sample may be carry-over from other donors' samples. The CDR3 runs from the conserved cysteine through the conserved F or W. The D gene is left open where the match is weak. Clone size is stated in some rows and not others, as once, few, many or a class when expanded.

J: TRBJ2-7; size: -; V: TRBV7-8; D: TRBD1; DNA: TGTGCCAGCAGAACCGGGACAGGCTTTATACAGCAGTACTTC; CDR3: CASRTGTGFIQQYF
J: TRBJ1-2; size: -; V: TRBV7-9; D: -; DNA: TGTGCCAGCAGCTTAGAGAAAGGGGCATATAACTATGGCTACACCTTC; CDR3: CASSLEKGAYNYGYTF
J: TRBJ2-3; size: -; V: TRBV4-2; D: TRBD2; DNA: TGTGCCAGCAGCCAAGTAGGTACTAGCGGGAATACAGATACGCAGTATTTT; CDR3: CASSQVGTSGNTDTQYF
J: TRBJ2-6; size: once; V: TRBV7-9; D: -; DNA: TGTGCCAGCAGCTTTCAGACGGGCCAACGCTCTGGGGCCAACGTCCTGACTTTC; CDR3: CASSFQTGQRSGANVLTF
J: TRBJ2-6; size: -; V: TRBV27; D: -; DNA: TGTGCCAGCAGTAGTCCGAACAGGGAAAGAGCTGGGGCCAACGTCCTGACTTTC; CDR3: CASSSPNRERAGANVLTF
J: TRBJ1-6; size: -; V: TRBV7-2; D: -; DNA: TGTGCCAGCAGTAGACCGGGGAATAATTCACCCCTCCACTTT; CDR3: CASSRPGNNSPLHF
J: TRBJ2-2; size: once; V: TRBV4-1; D: -; DNA: TGCGCCAGCAGCCAAGCATCGACGGACACCGGGGAGCTGTTTTTT; CDR3: CASSQASTDTGELFF
J: TRBJ1-4; size: -; V: TRBV9; D: -; DNA: TGTGCCAGCAGCGCCCGGGCCGAAGGGGAAAAACTGTTTTTT; CDR3: CASSARAEGEKLFF
J: TRBJ2-2; size: -; V: TRBV5-4; D: -; DNA: TGTGCCAGCAGGCCTGGACCGGGCGCCGGGGAGCTGTTTTTT; CDR3: CASRPGPGAGELFF
J: TRBJ1-2; size: -; V: TRBV7-2; D: TRBD1; DNA: TGTGCCAGCAGACCCGGACAGGGGAATTGGGATAACTATGGCTACACCTTC; CDR3: CASRPGQGNWDNYGYTF
J: TRBJ2-3; size: -; V: TRBV27; D: -; DNA: TGTGCCAGCAGTTTAAGCAGGACAAGGGATACAGATACGCAGTATTTT; CDR3: CASSLSRTRDTDTQYF
J: TRBJ1-2; size: -; V: TRBV28; D: TRBD1; DNA: TGTGCCAGCAGTTTGCCAGGGGGATCGGGGGGCTACACCTTC; CDR3: CASSLPGGSGGYTF
J: TRBJ2-5; size: -; V: TRBV7-8; D: -; DNA: TGTGCCAGCAGCGCAGGACAGCAAGAGACCCAGTACTTC; CDR3: CASSAGQQETQYF
J: TRBJ2-7; size: -; V: TRBV6-1; D: -; DNA: TGTGCCAGCATGCAGGGATGGTACGAGCAGTACTTC; CDR3: CASMQGWYEQYF
J: TRBJ2-3; size: -; V: TRBV11-3; D: -; DNA: TGTGCCAGCAGCTTGGGAGTAAACACAGATACGCAGTATTTT; CDR3: CASSLGVNTDTQYF
J: TRBJ2-5; size: -; V: TRBV6-1; D: -; DNA: TGTGCCAGCCGGGCGACGGAGACCCAGTACTTC; CDR3: CASRATETQYF
J: TRBJ2-3; size: -; V: TRBV7-3; D: TRBD1; DNA: TGTGCCAGCAGCTTACAGGGGGCCGGCACAGATACGCAGTATTTT; CDR3: CASSLQGAGTDTQYF
J: TRBJ2-5; size: -; V: TRBV6-1; D: -; DNA: TGTGCCAGCAGTGCACGATCCGGGGGCAGAGAGACCCAGTACTTC; CDR3: CASSARSGGRETQYF
J: TRBJ2-7; size: -; V: TRBV6-5; D: -; DNA: TGTGCCAGCAGTTACCAACGCCGAATCGACGAGCAGTACTTC; CDR3: CASSYQRRIDEQYF
J: TRBJ1-2; size: -; V: TRBV7-2; D: -; DNA: TGTGCCAGCAGCTTAAAAACAGGGTGGATTGGAGGCTACACCTTC; CDR3: CASSLKTGWIGGYTF
J: TRBJ2-7; size: -; V: TRBV4-2; D: TRBD2; DNA: TGTGCCAGCAGCCTGGGGAGGGTAGCGGGGCTCTACGAGCAGTACTTC; CDR3: CASSLGRVAGLYEQYF
J: TRBJ2-2; size: once; V: TRBV5-5; D: -; DNA: TGTGCCAGCAGCCCCATCAGCGGCACCGGGGAGCTGTTTTTT; CDR3: CASSPISGTGELFF
J: TRBJ2-1; size: -; V: TRBV4-3; D: TRBD2; DNA: TGCGCCAGCAGCCACATAGCGGGAGGGTATGACAATGAGCAGTTCTTC; CDR3: CASSHIAGGYDNEQFF
J: TRBJ2-2; size: -; V: TRBV7-2; D: TRBD1; DNA: TGTGCCAGCAGCTTCGACAGGGGGCCCGGGGAGCTGTTTTTT; CDR3: CASSFDRGPGELFF
J: TRBJ1-3; size: -; V: TRBV28; D: TRBD1; DNA: TGTGCCAGCACCGACCCCGGGACAGGGGGAATTGGGCCTGGAAACACCATATATTTT; CDR3: CASTDPGTGGIGPGNTIYF